One and the same sample provided the 4 T cell receptor beta chains below, sequenced in a study of spatial heterogeneity in lung cancer. Study conclusions and caveats: Tumor mutation count correlated with how many alpha and beta TCRs expanded intratumorally.

These TCRs are of unknown antigen specificity. A single record per CDR3 protein comes from TCRdb applying MiXCR to the 5' RACE reads. The sample has around 10,000 distinct CDR3 sequences; 6.3% are singletons. Time point denoted: sample taken at primary tumor resection. Specimen: lung tumor tissue, collected at surgery. The receptors shown here come from a female donor with early-stage non-small cell lung cancer.

In its sample, this clonotype was seen many times. This chain links TRBV20-1 with TRBJ2-3, with 12 positions matching TRBD2. Germline V lookup: CDR1 DFQATT, CDR2 SNEGSKA (reference sequence). Germline trimming cut 6 bases from V and 3 bases from J; bases unmatched to any gene: 4. The CDR3 contains 14 residues. CDR3 sequence reads: CSAQLAGGTDTQYF. The DNA for the CDR3 is TGCAGTGCGCAACTAGCGGGGGGAACAGATACGCAGTATTTT.

A remark on this clonotype: A single base separates this from a much larger clone, so it may be a read error. The V call is TRBV5-6, the J call TRBJ2-7; the match to TRBD1 covers 8 bases. The CDR3 is made up of 15 amino acids. Per germline, CDR1 SGHDT and CDR2 YYEEEE. The CDR3 DNA is TGTGTCAGCAGCCTCATTCCCGGGACAGGTTACGAGCAGTACGTC. It is translated as CVSSLIPGTGYEQYV.

CDR3 bases: TGCAGTGCCAGGACAACCGGACAGGGTTACCAGCCCCAGCATTTT. It translates to CSARTTGQGYQPQHF. This chain joins TRBV20-1 and TRBJ1-5, with TRBD1 matching 8 bases. J gave up 7 bases and V 6 bases, and 14 bases lay outside the gene matches. The germline V gene encodes CDR1 DFQATT and CDR2 SNEGSKA (reference sequence). This CDR3 is 15 amino acids long.

This clonotype has only a few counts. CDR3 sequence: CASGAAYNEQFF. The CDR3 DNA follows: TGCGCCAGCGGGGCTGCCTACAATGAGCAGTTCTTC. The J gene is TRBJ2-1, the V gene TRBV5-1; a weak D match, TRBD1 (5 bases). Per germline, CDR1 SGHRS and CDR2 YFSETQ. Trimming took off 7 bases at V and 2 bases at J, with 7 bases between the two ends. This CDR3 spans 12 amino acids.